Here is one TCR beta chain with its context. The target of this receptor is not known. No much larger clone is present one base from it, and per-base qualities are unavailable. This entry comes from a study of control samples from healthy donors and cancer patients (TCRdb year 2020). Libraries were constructed by the immunoSEQ multiplex PCR assay. The table comes from immuneACCESS by way of TCRdb, which keeps in-frame sequences with V and J called. Part of the clones is missing from these tables; in studies checked, under half for an unresolved V gene and the rest for unknown reasons. A total of 100,000 to 150,000 clones appear in this sample, approximately 90% of them only once. Of the sample, around 8.9% falls within the top ten clones. The sample comprised blood. This clonotype was obtained from a man younger than 35 in good health.

The CDR3 has the sequence CASSLKRGNWGDTQYF. The sequenced DNA is TGTGCCAGCAGCCTCAAGCGGGGAAACTGGGGAGATACGCAGTATTTT. The chain is assembled from TRBV9 and TRBJ2-3; 7 central nucleotides agree with TRBD2. Via the germline V gene, CDR1 is SGDLS and CDR2 YYNGEE. The CDR3 covers 16 residues, taking in both the cysteine and the phenylalanine. The sequence is cut down to CDR3 DNA, 48 bases in frame from base 1. Trimming removed 4 bases from V and 5 bases from J; the gene matches leave 13 bases unexplained.